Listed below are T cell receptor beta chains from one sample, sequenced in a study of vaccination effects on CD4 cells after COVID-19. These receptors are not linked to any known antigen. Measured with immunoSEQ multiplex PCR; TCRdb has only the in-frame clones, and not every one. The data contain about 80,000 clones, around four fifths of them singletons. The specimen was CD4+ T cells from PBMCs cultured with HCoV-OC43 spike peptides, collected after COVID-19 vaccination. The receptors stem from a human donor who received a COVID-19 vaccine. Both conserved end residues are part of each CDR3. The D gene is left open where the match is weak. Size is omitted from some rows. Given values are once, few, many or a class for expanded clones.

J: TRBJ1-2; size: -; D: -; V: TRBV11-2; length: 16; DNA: TGTGCCAGCAGCTTAGCTCTCCGTGGGGCTCTTTATGGCTACACCTTC; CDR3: CASSLALRGALYGYTF
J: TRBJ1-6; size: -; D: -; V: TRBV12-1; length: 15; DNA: TGTGCCAGCAGCTTTGGAGACAGGGTTAATTCACCCCTCCACTTT; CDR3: CASSFGDRVNSPLHF
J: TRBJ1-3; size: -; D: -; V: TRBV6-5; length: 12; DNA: TGTGCCAGCAGTCGGTCTGGAAACACCATATATTTT; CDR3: CASSRSGNTIYF
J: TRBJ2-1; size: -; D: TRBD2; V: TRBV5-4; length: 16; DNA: TGTGCCAGCAGCTTGGCCTGGACTAGCGGGGGTAATGAGCAGTTCTTC; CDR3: CASSLAWTSGGNEQFF
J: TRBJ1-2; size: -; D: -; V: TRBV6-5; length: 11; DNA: TGTGCCAGCAGTCAGGGGTCTGGCTACACCTTC; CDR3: CASSQGSGYTF
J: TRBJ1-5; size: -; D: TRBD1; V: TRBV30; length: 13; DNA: TGTGCCTGGAGTGGACAGGGTAGTCAGCCCCAGCATTTT; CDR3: CAWSGQGSQPQHF
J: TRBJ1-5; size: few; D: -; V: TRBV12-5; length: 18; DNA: TGTGCTAGTGGTTTGGTAAAAGATGGGGAACAAGTCAATCAGCCCCAGCATTTT; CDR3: CASGLVKDGEQVNQPQHF
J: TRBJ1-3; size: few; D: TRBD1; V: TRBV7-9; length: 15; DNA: TGTGCCAGCAGCGTACGACAGGGTCAAGGAAACACCATATATTTT; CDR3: CASSVRQGQGNTIYF
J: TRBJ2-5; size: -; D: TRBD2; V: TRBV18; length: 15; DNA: TGTGCCAGCTCACCACTAGCGGGGGAGCAAGAGACCCAGTACTTC; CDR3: CASSPLAGEQETQYF
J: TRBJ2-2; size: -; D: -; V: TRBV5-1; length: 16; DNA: TGCGCCAGCAGCTTGGTGGCGGGGGCCTACACCGGGGAGCTGTTTTTT; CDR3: CASSLVAGAYTGELFF
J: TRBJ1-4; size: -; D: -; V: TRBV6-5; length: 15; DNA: TGTGCCAGCAGAGTTCTCGGGACATTTGGAGAAAAACTGTTTTTT; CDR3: CASRVLGTFGEKLFF
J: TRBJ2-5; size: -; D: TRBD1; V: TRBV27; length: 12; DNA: TGTGCCAGCAGGGACAGGGTTTGGACCCAGTACTTC; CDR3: CASRDRVWTQYF
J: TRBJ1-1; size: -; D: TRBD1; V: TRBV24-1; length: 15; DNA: TGTGCCACCAGTGATTCGCACCAGGGGGACACTGAAGCTTTCTTT; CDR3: CATSDSHQGDTEAFF
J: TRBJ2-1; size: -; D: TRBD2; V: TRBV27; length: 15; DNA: TGTGCCAGCAGTTCCCCGACTAGCGGGGGCGGGGAGCAGTTCTTC; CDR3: CASSSPTSGGGEQFF
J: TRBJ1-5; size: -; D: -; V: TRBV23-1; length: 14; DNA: TGCGCCAGCAGTCAATCGGGGGGTACTCAGCCCCAGCATTTT; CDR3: CASSQSGGTQPQHF